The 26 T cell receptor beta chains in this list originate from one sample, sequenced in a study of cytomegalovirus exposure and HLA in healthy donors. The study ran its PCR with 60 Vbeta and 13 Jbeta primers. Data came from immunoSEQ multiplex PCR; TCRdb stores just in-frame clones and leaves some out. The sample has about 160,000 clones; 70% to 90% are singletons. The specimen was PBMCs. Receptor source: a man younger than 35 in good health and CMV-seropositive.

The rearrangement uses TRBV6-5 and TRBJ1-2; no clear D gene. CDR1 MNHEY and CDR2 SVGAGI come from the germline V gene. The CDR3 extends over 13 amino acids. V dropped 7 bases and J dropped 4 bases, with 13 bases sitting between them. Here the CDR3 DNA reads TGTGCCAGCAAACCTCGAGGAGGCTATGGCTACACCTTC. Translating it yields CASKPRGGYGYTF.

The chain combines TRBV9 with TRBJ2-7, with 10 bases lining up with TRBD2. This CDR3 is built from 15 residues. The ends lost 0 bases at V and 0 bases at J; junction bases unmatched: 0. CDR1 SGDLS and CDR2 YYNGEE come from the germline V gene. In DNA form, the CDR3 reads TGTGCCAGCAGCGTAGCTAGCGGGGGCTCCTACGAGCAGTACTTC. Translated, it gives CASSVASGGSYEQYF.

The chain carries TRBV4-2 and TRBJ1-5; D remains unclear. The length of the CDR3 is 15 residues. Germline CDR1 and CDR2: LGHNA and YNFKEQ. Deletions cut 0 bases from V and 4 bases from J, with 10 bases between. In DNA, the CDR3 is TGTGCCAGCAGCCAAGATCCCGGGAATAATCAGCCCCAGCATTTT. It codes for CASSQDPGNNQPQHF.

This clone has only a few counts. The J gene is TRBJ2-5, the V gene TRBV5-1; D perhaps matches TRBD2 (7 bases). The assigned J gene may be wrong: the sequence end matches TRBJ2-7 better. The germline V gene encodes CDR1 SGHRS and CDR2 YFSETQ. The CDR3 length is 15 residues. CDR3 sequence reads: CASSPEGGDSYEQYF. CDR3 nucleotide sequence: TGCGCCAGCAGCCCCGAGGGGGGGGACTCCTACGAGCAGTACTTC.

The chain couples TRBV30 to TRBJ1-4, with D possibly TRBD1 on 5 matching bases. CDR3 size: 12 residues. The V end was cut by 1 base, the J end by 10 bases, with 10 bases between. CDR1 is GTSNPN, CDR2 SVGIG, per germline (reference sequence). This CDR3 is CAWSGVGGKLFF. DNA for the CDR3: TGTGCCTGGAGTGGGGTGGGGGGAAAACTGTTTTTT. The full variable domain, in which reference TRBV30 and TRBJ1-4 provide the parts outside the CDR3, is SQTIHQWPATLVQPVGSPLSLECTVEGTSNPNLYWYRQAAGRGLQLLFYSVGIGQISSEVPQNLSASRPQDRQFILSSKKLLLSDSGFYLCAWSGVGGKLFFGSGTQLSVL.

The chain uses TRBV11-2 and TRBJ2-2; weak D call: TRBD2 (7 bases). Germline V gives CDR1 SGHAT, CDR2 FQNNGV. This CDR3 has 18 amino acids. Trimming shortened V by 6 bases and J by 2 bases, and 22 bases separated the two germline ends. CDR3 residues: CASSSKKGGVPNTGELFF. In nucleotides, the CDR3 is TGTGCCAGCAGTTCCAAGAAGGGGGGGGTCCCAAACACCGGGGAGCTGTTTTTT.

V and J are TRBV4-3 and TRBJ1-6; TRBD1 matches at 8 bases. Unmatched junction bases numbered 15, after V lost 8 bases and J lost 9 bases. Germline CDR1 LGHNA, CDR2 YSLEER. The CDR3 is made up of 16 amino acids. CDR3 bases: TGCGCCAGCGGCCTGAGGGGACAGGATCCCAGTTCACCCCTCCACTTT. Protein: CASGLRGQDPSSPLHF.

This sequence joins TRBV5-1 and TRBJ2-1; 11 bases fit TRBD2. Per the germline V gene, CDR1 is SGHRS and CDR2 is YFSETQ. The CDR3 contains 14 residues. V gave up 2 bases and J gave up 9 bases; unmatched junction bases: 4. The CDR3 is CASSFSGGAGEQFF. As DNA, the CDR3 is TGCGCCAGCAGCTTTAGCGGGGGGGCTGGTGAGCAGTTCTTC. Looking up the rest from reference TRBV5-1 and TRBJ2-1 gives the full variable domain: KAGVTQTPRYLIKTRGQQVTLSCSPISGHRSVSWYQQTPGQGLQFLFEYFSETQRNKGNFPGRFSGRQFSNSRSEMNVSTLELGDSALYLCASSFSGGAGEQFFGPGTRLTVL.

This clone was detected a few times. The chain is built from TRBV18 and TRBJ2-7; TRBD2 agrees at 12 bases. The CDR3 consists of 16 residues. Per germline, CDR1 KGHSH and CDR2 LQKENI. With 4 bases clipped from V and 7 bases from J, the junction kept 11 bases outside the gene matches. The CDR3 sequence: CASSRTSSGGAKEQYF. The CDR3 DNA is TGTGCCAGCTCACGGACCTCTAGCGGGGGGGCCAAAGAGCAGTACTTC.

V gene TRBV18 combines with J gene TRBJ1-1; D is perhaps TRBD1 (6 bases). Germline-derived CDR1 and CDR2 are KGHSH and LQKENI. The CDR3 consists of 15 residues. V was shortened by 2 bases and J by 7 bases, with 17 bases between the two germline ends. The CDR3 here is CASSPTDSKVYEAFF. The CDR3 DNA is TGTGCCAGCTCACCAACGGACAGCAAGGTGTATGAAGCTTTCTTT.

CDR3 bases: TGTGCCAGCAGCCATGCGGACAGACCCTTATATGGCTACACCTTC. As protein: CASSHADRPLYGYTF. The chain joins TRBV9 to TRBJ1-2, with a tentative D call TRBD1 (6 bases). V was shortened by 4 bases and J by 5 bases, with 18 bases between the two germline ends. This CDR3 spans 15 amino acids. Germline assignment: CDR1 SGDLS and CDR2 YYNGEE.

CDR3 DNA: TGTGCCAGCAGCTTAAAGGGGAGCAGGGGCCCTAGAAGTGGAAAACTGTTTTTT. As protein: CASSLKGSRGPRSGKLFF. This chain joins TRBV7-3 and TRBJ1-4, with D possibly being TRBD1 (6 bases). The germline gives CDR1 SGHTA, CDR2 FQGTGA. The ends were cut back, 1 base at V and 10 bases at J, with 25 bases in the middle. This CDR3 region has 18 residues.

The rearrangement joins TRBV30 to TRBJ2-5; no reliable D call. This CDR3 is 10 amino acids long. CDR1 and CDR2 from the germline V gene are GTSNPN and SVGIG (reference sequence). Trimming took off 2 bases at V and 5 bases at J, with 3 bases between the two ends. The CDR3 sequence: CAWSYETQYF. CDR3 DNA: TGTGCCTGGAGTTATGAGACCCAGTACTTC.

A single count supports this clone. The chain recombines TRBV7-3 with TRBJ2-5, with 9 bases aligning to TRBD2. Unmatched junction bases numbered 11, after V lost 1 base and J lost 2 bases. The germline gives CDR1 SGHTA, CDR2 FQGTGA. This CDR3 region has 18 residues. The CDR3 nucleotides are TGTGCCAGCAGCTTAAAGGGGTCTGGCGGGGGGGAACAAGAGACCCAGTACTTC. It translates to CASSLKGSGGGEQETQYF.

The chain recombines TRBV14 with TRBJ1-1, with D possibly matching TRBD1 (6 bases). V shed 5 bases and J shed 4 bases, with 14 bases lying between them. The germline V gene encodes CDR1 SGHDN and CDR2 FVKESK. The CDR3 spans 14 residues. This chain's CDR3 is CASSAAARGTEAFF. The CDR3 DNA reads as TGTGCCAGCAGCGCGGCGGCCAGGGGCACTGAAGCTTTCTTT.

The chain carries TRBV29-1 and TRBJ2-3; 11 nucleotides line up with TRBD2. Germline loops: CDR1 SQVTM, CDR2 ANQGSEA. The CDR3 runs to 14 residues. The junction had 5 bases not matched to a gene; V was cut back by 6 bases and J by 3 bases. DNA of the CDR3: TGCAGCGTGGCTAGCGGGGGGCTTACAGATACGCAGTATTTT. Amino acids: CSVASGGLTDTQYF.

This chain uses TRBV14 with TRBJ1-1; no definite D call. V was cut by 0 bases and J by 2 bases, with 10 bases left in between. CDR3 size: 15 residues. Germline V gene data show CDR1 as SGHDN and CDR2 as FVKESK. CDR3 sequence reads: CASSQETVLNTEAFF. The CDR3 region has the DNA TGTGCCAGCAGCCAAGAAACAGTTCTTAACACTGAAGCTTTCTTT.

The CDR3 sequence: CASRKGQGSTDTQYF. CDR3 bases: TGTGCCAGCAGGAAGGGACAGGGTAGCACAGATACGCAGTATTTT. This chain uses TRBV6-1 with TRBJ2-3; 9 nucleotides match TRBD1. Germline V gives CDR1 MNHNS, CDR2 SASEGT. V trimming: 6 bases; J trimming: 0 bases; junction bases outside the gene matches: 4. The CDR3 contains 15 residues.

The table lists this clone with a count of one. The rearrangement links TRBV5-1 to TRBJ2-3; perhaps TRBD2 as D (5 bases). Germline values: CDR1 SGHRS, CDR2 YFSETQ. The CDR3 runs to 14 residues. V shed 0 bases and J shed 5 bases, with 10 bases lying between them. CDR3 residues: CASSLGAGIDTQYF. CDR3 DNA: TGCGCCAGCAGCTTGGGTGCGGGCATAGATACGCAGTATTTT.

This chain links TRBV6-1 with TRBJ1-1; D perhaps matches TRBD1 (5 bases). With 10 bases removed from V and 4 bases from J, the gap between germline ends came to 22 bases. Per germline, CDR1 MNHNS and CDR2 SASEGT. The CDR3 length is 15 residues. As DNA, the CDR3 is TGTGCCACCTCGGGGGTAATGAATCGTGGCACTGAAGCTTTCTTT. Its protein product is CATSGVMNRGTEAFF.

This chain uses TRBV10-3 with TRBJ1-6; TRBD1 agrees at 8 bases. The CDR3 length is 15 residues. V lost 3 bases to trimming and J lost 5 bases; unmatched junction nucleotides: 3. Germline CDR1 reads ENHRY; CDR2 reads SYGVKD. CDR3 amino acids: CAISEGTGDNSPLHF. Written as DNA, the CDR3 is TGTGCCATCAGTGAAGGGACAGGCGATAATTCACCCCTCCACTTT.

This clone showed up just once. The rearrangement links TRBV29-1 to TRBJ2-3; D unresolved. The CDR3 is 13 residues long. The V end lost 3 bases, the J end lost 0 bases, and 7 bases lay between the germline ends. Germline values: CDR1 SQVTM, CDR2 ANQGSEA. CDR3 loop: CSVDIGSTDTQYF. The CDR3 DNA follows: TGCAGCGTTGATATCGGGAGCACAGATACGCAGTATTTT.

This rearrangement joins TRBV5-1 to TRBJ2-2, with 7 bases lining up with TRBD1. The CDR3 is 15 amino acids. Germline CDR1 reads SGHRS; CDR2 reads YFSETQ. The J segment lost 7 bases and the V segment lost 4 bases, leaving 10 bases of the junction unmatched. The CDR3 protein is CASSPSVGGDGELFF. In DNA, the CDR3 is TGCGCCAGCAGCCCCTCGGTAGGGGGCGACGGGGAGCTGTTTTTT. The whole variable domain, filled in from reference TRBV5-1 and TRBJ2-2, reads KAGVTQTPRYLIKTRGQQVTLSCSPISGHRSVSWYQQTPGQGLQFLFEYFSETQRNKGNFPGRFSGRQFSNSRSEMNVSTLELGDSALYLCASSPSVGGDGELFFGEGSRLTVL.

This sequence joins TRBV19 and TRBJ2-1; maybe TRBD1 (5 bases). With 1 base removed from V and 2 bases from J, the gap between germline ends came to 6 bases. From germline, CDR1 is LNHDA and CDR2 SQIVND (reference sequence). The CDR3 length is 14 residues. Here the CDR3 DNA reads TGTGCCAGTAGTATAGGGGGCCCCTACAATGAGCAGTTCTTC. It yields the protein CASSIGGPYNEQFF.

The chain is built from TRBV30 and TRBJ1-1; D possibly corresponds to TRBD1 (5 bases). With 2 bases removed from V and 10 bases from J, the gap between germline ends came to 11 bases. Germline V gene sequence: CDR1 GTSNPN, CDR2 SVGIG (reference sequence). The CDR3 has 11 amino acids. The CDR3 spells CAWSRGQGAFF. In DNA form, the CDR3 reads TGTGCCTGGAGTCGCGGCCAGGGAGCTTTCTTT.

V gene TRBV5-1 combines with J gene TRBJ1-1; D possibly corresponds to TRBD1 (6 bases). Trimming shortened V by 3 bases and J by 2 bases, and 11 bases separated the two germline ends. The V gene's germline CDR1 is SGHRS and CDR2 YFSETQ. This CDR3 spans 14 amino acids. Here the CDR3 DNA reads TGCGCCAGCAGCTGGACAGAATATAACACTGAAGCTTTCTTT. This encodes CASSWTEYNTEAFF.